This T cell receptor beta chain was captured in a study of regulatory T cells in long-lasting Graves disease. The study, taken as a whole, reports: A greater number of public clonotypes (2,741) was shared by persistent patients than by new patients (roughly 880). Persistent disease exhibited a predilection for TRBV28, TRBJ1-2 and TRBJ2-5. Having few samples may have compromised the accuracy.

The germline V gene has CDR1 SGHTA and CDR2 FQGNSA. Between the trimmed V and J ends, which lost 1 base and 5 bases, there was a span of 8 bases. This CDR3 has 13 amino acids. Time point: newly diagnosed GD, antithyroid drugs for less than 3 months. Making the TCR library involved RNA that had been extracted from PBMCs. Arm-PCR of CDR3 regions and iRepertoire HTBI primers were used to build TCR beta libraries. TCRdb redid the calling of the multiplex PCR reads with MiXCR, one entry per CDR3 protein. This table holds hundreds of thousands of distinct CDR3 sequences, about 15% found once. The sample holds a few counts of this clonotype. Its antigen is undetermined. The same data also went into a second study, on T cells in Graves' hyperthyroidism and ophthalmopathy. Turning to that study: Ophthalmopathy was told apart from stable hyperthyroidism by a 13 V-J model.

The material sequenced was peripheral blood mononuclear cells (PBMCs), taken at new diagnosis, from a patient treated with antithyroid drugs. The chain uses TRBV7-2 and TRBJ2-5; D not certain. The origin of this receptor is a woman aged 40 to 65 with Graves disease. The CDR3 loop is CASSLDPGETQYF. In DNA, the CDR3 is TGTGCCAGCAGCTTAGATCCCGGGGAGACCCAGTACTTC.